The 4 T cell receptor beta chains below come from one sample, sequenced in a study of blood T cell repertoires in COVID-19. TCRdb's copy holds only in-frame clones and misses some; the assay was immunoSEQ multiplex PCR. This sample has 300,000 to 400,000 clones, with about 86% found just once. Sequencing input: PBMCs or T cells enriched from blood (not recorded which). These receptors were taken from a woman aged 40 to 50 with acute COVID-19.

This clone showed up just a few times. This rearrangement joins TRBV2 to TRBJ1-2; 12 bases map to TRBD1. This CDR3 comprises 15 residues. Germline assignment: CDR1 SNHLY and CDR2 FYNNEI. V lost 6 bases, J lost 7 bases, and 9 bases stayed unmatched. The CDR3 is CASSYTGTGGGGYTF. The CDR3 DNA sequence: TGTGCCAGCAGCTATACCGGGACAGGGGGCGGTGGCTACACCTTC.

The V gene is TRBV10-2, the J gene TRBJ1-4; 8 nucleotides line up with TRBD1. The germline CDR1 and CDR2 sequences are WSHSY and SAAADI. Trimming took 6 bases from V and 0 from J; bases not matched to a gene: 3. The CDR3 runs to 15 residues. The CDR3 protein is CASRGQGTTNEKLFF. CDR3 DNA sequence: TGCGCCAGCAGAGGACAGGGAACAACTAATGAAAAACTGTTTTTT.

V is TRBV10-3 and J is TRBJ1-2, with a weak D call TRBD1 (5 bases). This CDR3 is 13 amino acids long. Deletions cut 11 bases from V and 1 base from J, with 14 bases between. CDR1 and CDR2 (germline): ENHRY, SYGVKD. The CDR3 sequence is CASQGRINYGYTF. In DNA form, the CDR3 reads TGTGCCTCCCAGGGCAGAATTAACTATGGCTACACCTTC.

This clone was counted once. The rearrangement joins TRBV4-2 to TRBJ2-1; a weak D match, TRBD1 (6 bases). This CDR3 region has 16 residues. CDR1 is LGHNA, CDR2 YNFKEQ, per germline. Between the trimmed V and J ends, which lost 0 bases and 6 bases, there was a span of 15 bases. The CDR3 DNA reads TGTGCCAGCAGCCAAGACAGGGGAGTTAGGGCCAATGAGCAGTTCTTC. It specifies CASSQDRGVRANEQFF.